This T cell receptor beta chain is drawn from a study of cytomegalovirus exposure and HLA in healthy donors. Study-wide background: A subsequent analysis stated that the roughly 120 validation repertoires were run on the same platform as the approximately 700 first-cohort repertoires.

Deletions cut 4 bases from V and 6 bases from J, with 10 bases between. This CDR3 contains 13 residues. Germline values: CDR1 LNHNV, CDR2 YYDKDF (reference sequence). The study's findings and limits: The classifier was said to identify cytomegalovirus status with high specificity and sensitivity. Associated with cytomegalovirus, according to the listing, were about 160 TCR beta chains. Clusters of TCRs from the first cohort tended to co-occur in the 120 or so validation repertoires (as a later analysis found).

On this clone: Its antigen is still unknown.

Method: immunoSEQ multiplex PCR; TCRdb's copy keeps in-frame clones and lacks some. The sample shows approximately 230,000 clones, over 75% of them seen only once. The receptor was isolated from a man aged 18 to 35 in good health and CMV-seropositive. Specimen: PBMCs. The rearrangement uses TRBV15 and TRBJ2-1; weak D call: TRBD2 (5 bases). Here the CDR3 DNA reads TGTGCCACCAGCACACGACTATTCAATGAGCAGTTCTTC. Protein: CATSTRLFNEQFF.